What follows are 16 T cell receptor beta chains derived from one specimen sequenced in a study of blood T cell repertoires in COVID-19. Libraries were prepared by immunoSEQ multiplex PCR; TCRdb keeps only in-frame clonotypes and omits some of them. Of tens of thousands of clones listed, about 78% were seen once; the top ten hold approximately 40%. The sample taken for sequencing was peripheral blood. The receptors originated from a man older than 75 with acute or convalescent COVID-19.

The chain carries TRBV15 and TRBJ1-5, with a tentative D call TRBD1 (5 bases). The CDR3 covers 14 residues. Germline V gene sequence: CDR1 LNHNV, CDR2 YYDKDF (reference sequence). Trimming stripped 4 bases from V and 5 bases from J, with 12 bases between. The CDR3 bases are TGTGCCACCAGCATCACCCGACAGCATCAGCCCCAGCATTTT. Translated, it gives CATSITRQHQPQHF. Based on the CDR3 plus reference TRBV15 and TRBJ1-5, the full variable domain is DAMVIQNPRYQVTQFGKPVTLSCSQTLNHNVMYWYQQKSSQAPKLLFHYYDKDFNNEADTPDNFQSRRPNTSFCFLDIRSPGLGDTAMYLCATSITRQHQPQHFGDGTRLSIL.

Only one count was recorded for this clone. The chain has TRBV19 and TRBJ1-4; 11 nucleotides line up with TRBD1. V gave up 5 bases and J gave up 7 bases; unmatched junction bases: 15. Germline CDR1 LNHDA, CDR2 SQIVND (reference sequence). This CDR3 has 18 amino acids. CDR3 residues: CASSLGLRTGGVREKLFF. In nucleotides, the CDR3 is TGTGCCAGTAGTCTCGGGCTCCGGACAGGGGGCGTGCGTGAAAAACTGTTTTTT.

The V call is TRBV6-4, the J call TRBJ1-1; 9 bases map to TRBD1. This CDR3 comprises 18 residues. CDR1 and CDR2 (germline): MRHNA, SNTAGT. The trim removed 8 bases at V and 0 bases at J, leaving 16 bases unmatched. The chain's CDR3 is CASREAPGQGFMNTEAFF. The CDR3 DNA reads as TGTGCCAGCCGGGAGGCCCCCGGACAGGGGTTCATGAACACTGAAGCTTTCTTT.

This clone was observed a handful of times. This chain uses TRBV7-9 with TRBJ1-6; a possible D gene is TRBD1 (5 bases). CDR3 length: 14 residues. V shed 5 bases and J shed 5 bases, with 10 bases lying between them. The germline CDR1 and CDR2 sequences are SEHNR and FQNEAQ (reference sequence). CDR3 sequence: CASSRDSDNSPLHF. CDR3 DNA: TGTGCCAGCAGCCGCGACAGTGATAATTCACCCCTCCACTTT.

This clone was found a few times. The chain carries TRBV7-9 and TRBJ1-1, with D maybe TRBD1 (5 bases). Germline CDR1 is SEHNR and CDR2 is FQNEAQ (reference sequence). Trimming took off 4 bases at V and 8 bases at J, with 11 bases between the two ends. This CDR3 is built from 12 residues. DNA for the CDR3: TGTGCCAGCAGCTCCGACAGCCCCGAAGCTTTCTTT. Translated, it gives CASSSDSPEAFF.

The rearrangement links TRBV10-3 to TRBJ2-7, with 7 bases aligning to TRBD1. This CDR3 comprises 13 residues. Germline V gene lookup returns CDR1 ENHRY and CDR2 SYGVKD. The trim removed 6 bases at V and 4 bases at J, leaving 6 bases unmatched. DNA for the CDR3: TGTGCCATCAGGACAGGGAGAGGATACGAGCAGTACTTC. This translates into CAIRTGRGYEQYF.

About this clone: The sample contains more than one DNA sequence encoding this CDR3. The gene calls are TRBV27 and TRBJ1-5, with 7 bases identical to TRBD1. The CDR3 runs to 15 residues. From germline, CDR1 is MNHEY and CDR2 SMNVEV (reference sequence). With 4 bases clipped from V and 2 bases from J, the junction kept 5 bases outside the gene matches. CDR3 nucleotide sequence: TGTGCCAGCAGTTCGGATGACAGGGGCAATCAGCCCCAGCATTTT. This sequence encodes CASSSDDRGNQPQHF.

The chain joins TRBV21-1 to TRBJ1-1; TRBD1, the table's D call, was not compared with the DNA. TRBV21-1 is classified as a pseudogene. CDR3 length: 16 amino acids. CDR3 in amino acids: CASSKFSRGKDTEAFF. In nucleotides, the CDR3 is TGTGCCAGCAGCAAATTCTCCAGGGGTAAGGACACTGAAGCTTTCTTT.

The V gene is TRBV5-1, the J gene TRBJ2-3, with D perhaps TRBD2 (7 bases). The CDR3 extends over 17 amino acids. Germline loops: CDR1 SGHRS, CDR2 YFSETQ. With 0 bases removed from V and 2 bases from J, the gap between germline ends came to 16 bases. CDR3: CASSLGTAGAPTDTQYF. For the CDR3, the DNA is TGCGCCAGCAGCTTGGGGACTGCGGGGGCCCCCACAGATACGCAGTATTTT. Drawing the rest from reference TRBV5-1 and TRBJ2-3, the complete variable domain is KAGVTQTPRYLIKTRGQQVTLSCSPISGHRSVSWYQQTPGQGLQFLFEYFSETQRNKGNFPGRFSGRQFSNSRSEMNVSTLELGDSALYLCASSLGTAGAPTDTQYFGPGTRLTVL.

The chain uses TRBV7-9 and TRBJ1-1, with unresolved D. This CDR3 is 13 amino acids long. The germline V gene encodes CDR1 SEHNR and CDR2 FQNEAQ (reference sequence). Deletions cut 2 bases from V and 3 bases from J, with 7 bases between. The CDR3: CASSLRQDTEAFF. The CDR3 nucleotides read TGTGCCAGCAGCTTAAGGCAGGACACTGAAGCTTTCTTT.

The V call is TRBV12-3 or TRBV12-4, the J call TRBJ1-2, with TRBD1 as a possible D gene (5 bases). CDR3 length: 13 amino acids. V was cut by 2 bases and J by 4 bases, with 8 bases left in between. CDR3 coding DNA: TGTGCCAGCAGTTTAATAGGGGCCTATGGCTACACCTTC. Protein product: CASSLIGAYGYTF.

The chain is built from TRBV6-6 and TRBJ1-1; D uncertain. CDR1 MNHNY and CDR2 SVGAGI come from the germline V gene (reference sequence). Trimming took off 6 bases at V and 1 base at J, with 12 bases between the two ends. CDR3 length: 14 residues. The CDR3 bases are TGTGCCAGCAGCATCAGACAAGCGAACACTGAAGCTTTCTTT. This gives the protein CASSIRQANTEAFF.

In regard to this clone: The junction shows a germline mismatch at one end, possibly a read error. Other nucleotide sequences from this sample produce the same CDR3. The CDR3 region is CASSGDRASHEQYF. For the CDR3, the DNA is TGTGCCAGCTCGGGCGACAGGGCATCGCACGAACAGTACTTC. The chain employs TRBV18 and TRBJ2-7, with TRBD1 matching over 7 bases. The CDR3 spans 14 residues. Germline V lookup: CDR1 KGHSH, CDR2 LQKENI.

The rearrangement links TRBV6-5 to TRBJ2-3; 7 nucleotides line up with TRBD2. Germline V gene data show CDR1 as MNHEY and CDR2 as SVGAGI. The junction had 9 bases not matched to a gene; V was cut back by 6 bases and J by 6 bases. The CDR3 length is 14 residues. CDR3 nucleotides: TGTGCCAGCAGGGGCGCCGGGGGGAGGGATACGCAGTATTTT. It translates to CASRGAGGRDTQYF.

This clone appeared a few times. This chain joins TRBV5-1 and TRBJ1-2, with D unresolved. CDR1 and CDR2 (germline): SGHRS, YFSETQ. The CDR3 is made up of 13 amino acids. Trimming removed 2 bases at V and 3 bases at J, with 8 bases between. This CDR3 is CASSFELDYGYTF. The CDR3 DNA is TGCGCCAGCAGCTTCGAACTGGACTATGGCTACACCTTC.

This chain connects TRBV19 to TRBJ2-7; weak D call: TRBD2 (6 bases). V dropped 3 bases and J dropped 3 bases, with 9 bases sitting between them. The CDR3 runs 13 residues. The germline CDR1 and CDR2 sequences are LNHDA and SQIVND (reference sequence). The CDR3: CASSIVGGYEQYF. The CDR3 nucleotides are TGTGCCAGTAGTATCGTGGGGGGCTACGAGCAGTACTTC.